This note documents a single TCR beta chain sequence. Sequenced by immunoSEQ multiplex PCR; TCRdb stores in-frame clones only, minus some. The table has over 150,000 clones, 87% seen once; the top ten hold over 3.5%. The sample belongs to a study of blood T cell repertoires in COVID-19. The TCR was taken from a woman aged 55-69 years who had recovered from COVID-19. Sequencing used peripheral blood.

Here the CDR3 reads CASSLSTGGGYGYTF. The CDR3 nucleotides are TGTGCCAGCAGCTTATCAACAGGGGGAGGCTATGGCTACACCTTC. V and J are TRBV7-8 and TRBJ1-2; 8 nucleotides match TRBD1. CDR1 is SGHVS, CDR2 FQNEAQ, per germline. This CDR3 is built from 15 residues. The V and J ends lost 2 bases and 4 bases, in that order; junction bases with no gene match: 6. Combining the CDR3 with reference TRBV7-8 and TRBJ1-2 gives the whole variable domain GAGVSQSPRYKVAKRGQDVALRCDPISGHVSLFWYQQALGQGPEFLTYFQNEAQLDKSGLPSDRFFAERPEGSVSTLKIQRTQQEDSAVYLCASSLSTGGGYGYTFGSGTRLTVV.